This TCR beta chain is from a study of shared clonotypes between healthy human individuals. Looking at the study overall: CD4 naive and memory got three plates each, CD8 naive two, CD8 memory one. Study conclusions and caveats: Only a few donors were included, so the genetic and exposure-history diversity represented was limited.

Regarding this clone: Antigen unknown.

Source study methods: ImmunoSEQ junction-only sequences lacked quality scores, so their filtering differed. The repertoire was sequenced with immunoSEQ multiplex PCR; TCRdb's copy has only in-frame clones and lacks some. The V and J calls and clone size were taken over from that table, and D and trimming were inferred from the DNA. The sample lists hundreds of thousands of clones; 60% to 75% were seen once. The CDR3 covers 18 residues. The germline gives CDR1 SNHLY, CDR2 FYNNEI. J was trimmed by 0 bases and V by 6 bases; bases with no gene match: 7. This rearrangement joins TRBV2 to TRBJ2-6; the match to TRBD1 covers 11 bases. This clonotype originated in a woman in her twenties or thirties in good health. Sequencing input: memory CD4+ T cells sorted from blood. Regarding subset: CD45RA-negative fraction. The CDR3 DNA sequence: TGTGCCAGCAGAGGACAGGGGGCTTCTTCCTCTGGGGCCAACGTCCTGACTTTC. It codes for CASRGQGASSSGANVLTF. Complete variable domain (other parts from reference TRBV2 and TRBJ2-6): EPEVTQTPSHQVTQMGQEVILRCVPISNHLYFYWYRQILGQKVEFLVSFYNNEISEKSEIFDDQFSVERPDGSNFTLKIRSTKLEDSAMYFCASRGQGASSSGANVLTFGAGSRLTVL.